This T cell receptor (beta chain) derives from a study of OX40 agonist ivuxolimab in advanced cancers. Context from the whole study: The costimulatory receptor OX40 (CD134) was targeted by ivuxolimab, a fully human IgG2 agonistic monoclonal antibody. Intravenous ivuxolimab was administered to patients every 2 weeks at six dose levels: 0.01, 0.1, 0.3, 1.5, 3 and 10 mg/kg. Among the approximately 54 dose-escalation patients, 19 had hepatocellular carcinoma, roughly 15 melanoma, 9 renal cell carcinoma and 9 head and neck cancer. In the dose-escalation cohort, 65% to 90% of patients were male, and the mean age was approximately 55 years, with a range of about 20 to 90. Patients were allowed to have had prior anti-PD-1, anti-PD-L1 or anti-CTLA-4 therapy, and less than 45% of the dose-escalation patients had previously received checkpoint inhibitors. Partial responses occurred in three dose-escalation patients, of whom one had hepatocellular carcinoma and two had cutaneous melanoma. Peripheral TCRbeta sequencing aimed to test whether ivuxolimab altered TCR sequence diversity and caused clonal T-cell expansion. The paper describes the monotherapy dose-escalation part (N ≈ 51 patients) of the phase I trial of ivuxolimab.

Of note for this clone: Its antigen is not yet known. Qualities for individual bases were not recorded, and no much larger clone is one base off.

To sequence the TCRbeta CDR3 region, genomic DNA was isolated from the sorted cells. The immunoSEQ Assay was used to sequence the TCRbeta CDR3 regions. The immuneACCESS repertoire file appears here via TCRdb, limited to in-frame rearrangements. These files lack a portion of the clones; in checked studies, under half of the deficit traces to unresolved V genes, and the cause of the others is not known. Within this sample are 65,000 to 85,000 clones, with around 86% of them counted one time only. Just over 2.5% of the sample goes to the ten largest clones. The junction shows trimming of 2 bases on V and 9 bases on J, plus 8 bases between the germline ends. The germline V gene (reference sequence) yields GTSNPN for CDR1 and SVGIG for CDR2. Reading from cysteine to phenylalanine, the CDR3 counts 11 amino acids. Only CDR3 DNA remains: 33 bases, in frame from the first base. The trial excluded patients who had a history of autoimmune disease or who were on systemic immunosuppression. Peripheral blood for TCR sequencing was drawn from every dose cohort at baseline, at cycle 4 day 1 and at cycle 7 day 1. Samples were obtained from an open-label, multicenter, first-in-human phase I dose-escalation trial of ivuxolimab. Adults with locally advanced or metastatic head and neck squamous cell, hepatocellular, melanoma or renal cell carcinoma were enrolled in the trial. Before TCR sequencing, CD4+ T cells and CD8+ T cells were sorted from peripheral blood as separate populations.

The research as a whole found: Low levels of normalized T-cell clonal expansion were also seen in some patients who did not respond. After ivuxolimab, more expanded clones were found on average in CD8+ T cells than in CD4+ T cells. Clonal expansion of both CD4+ and CD8+ blood T cells was observed from baseline to week 6 at doses 0.1 to 3.0 mg/kg. Partial responders in the 0.1-3.0 mg/kg groups had among the lowest normalized peripheral clonal expansion, especially among CD8+ T cells. The antigen specificity of the peripheral T cells that underwent clonal expansion was not determined.

The clonotype originates from an adult with an advanced solid tumor such as melanoma, head and neck, liver or kidney cancer. Recombination connected TRBV30 to TRBJ2-1; TRBD1 is perhaps the D gene, given 5 matching bases. The material sequenced was CD4+ or CD8+ T cells sorted from blood, taken in a trial of the OX40 agonist ivuxolimab. The nucleotide sequence reads TGTGCCTGGAGTAAGGGGCGTGAGCAGTTCTTC. This is translated as CAWSKGREQFF.